Sequencing of this T cell receptor beta chain was carried out in a study of blood T cells in healthy people across ages. PCR was performed a second time for about 6 to 11 cycles using a sample-barcoded 5' primer and a J-beta primer mix. TCRdb processed the 5' RACE reads anew with MiXCR; each CDR3 protein has one entry. The data hold 700,000 to 850,000 distinct CDR3 sequences, with roughly 40% observed a single time. The origin of this receptor is a man aged 18 to 29 in good health. Sequenced input: blood.

In nucleotides, the CDR3 is TGTGCCAGCAGCGATTCCCTGGCGGGGGTTGGGGATGAGCAGTTCTTC. Amino acids: CASSDSLAGVGDEQFF. J is TRBJ2-1 and V is TRBV9, with 7 bases fitting TRBD2. Germline trimming cut 3 bases from V and 8 bases from J; bases unmatched to any gene: 14. CDR1 is SGDLS and CDR2 is YYNGEE in the germline V gene. The CDR3 spans 16 residues.